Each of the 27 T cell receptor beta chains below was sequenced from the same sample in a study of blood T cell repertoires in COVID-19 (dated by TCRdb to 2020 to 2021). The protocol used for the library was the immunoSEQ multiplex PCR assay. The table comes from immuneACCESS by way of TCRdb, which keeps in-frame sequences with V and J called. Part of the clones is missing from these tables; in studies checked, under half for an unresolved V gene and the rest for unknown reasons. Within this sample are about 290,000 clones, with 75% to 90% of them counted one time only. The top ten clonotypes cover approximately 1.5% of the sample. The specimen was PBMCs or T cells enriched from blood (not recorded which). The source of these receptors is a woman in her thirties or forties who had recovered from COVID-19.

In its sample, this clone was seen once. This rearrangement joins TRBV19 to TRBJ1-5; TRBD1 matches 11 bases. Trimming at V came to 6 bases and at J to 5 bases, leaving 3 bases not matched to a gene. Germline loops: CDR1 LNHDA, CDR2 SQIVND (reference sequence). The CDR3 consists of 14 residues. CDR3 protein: CASRWTGGDQPQHF. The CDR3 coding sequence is TGTGCCAGTAGGTGGACAGGGGGCGATCAGCCCCAGCATTTT.

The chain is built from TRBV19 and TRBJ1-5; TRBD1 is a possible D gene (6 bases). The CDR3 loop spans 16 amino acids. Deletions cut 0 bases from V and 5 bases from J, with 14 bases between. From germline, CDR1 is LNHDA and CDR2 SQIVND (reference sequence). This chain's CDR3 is CASSIDLWDIDQPQHF. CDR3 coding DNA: TGTGCCAGTAGTATAGATCTATGGGACATAGATCAGCCCCAGCATTTT.

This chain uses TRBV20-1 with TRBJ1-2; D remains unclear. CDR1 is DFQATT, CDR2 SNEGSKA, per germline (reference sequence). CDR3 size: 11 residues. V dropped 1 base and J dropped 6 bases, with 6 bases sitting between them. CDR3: CSARVPDGYTF. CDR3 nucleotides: TGCAGTGCTAGAGTCCCCGATGGCTACACCTTC.

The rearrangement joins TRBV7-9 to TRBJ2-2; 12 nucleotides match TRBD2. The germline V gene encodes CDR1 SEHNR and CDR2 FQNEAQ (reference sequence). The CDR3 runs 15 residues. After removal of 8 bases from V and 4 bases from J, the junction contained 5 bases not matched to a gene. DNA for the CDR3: TGTGCCAGCGACCCTAGCGGGAGGGCCACCGGGGAGCTGTTTTTT. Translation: CASDPSGRATGELFF.

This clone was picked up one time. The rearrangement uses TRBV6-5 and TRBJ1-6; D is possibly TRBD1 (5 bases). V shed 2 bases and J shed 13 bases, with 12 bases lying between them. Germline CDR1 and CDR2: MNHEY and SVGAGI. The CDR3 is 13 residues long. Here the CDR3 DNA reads TGTGCCAGCAGTTACGAACAGGCCATGCCCCTCCACTTT. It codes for CASSYEQAMPLHF.

The CDR3 loop is CASSALDSNTEAFF. The CDR3, as DNA: TGTGCCAGCAGCGCACTGGACAGTAACACTGAAGCTTTCTTT. The rearrangement joins TRBV7-2 to TRBJ1-1; D is possibly TRBD1 (6 bases). The germline CDR1 and CDR2 sequences are SGHTA and FQGNSA. CDR3 size: 14 residues. Deletions cut 5 bases from V and 2 bases from J, with 12 bases between.

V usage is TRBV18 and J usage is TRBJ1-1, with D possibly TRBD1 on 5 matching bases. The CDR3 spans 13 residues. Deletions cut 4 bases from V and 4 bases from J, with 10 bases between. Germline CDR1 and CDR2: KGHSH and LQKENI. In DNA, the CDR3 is TGTGCCAGCTCACTATCGGGGGGCACTGAAGCTTTCTTT. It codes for CASSLSGGTEAFF. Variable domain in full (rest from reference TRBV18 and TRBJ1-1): NAGVMQNPRHLVRRRGQEARLRCSPMKGHSHVYWYRQLPEEGLKFMVYLQKENIIDESGMPKERFSAEFPKEGPSILRIQQVVRGDSAAYFCASSLSGGTEAFFGQGTRLTVV.

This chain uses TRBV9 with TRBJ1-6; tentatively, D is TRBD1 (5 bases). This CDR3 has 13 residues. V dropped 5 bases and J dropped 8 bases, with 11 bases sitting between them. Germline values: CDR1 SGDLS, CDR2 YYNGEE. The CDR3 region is CASRSKGDSPLHF. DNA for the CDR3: TGTGCCAGCAGATCTAAAGGGGATTCACCCCTCCACTTT.

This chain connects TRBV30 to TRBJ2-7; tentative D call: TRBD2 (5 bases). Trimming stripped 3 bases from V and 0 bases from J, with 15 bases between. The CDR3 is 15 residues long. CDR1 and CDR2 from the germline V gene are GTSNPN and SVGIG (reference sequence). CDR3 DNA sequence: TGTGCCTGGAGAGGACTTGAAGCCTACTCCTACGAGCAGTACTTC. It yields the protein CAWRGLEAYSYEQYF.

The CDR3 DNA follows: TGTGCCAGTAGTATGACACTTAACACTGAAGCTTTCTTT. It specifies CASSMTLNTEAFF. The rearrangement links TRBV19 to TRBJ1-1; D not certain. Trimming removed 3 bases at V and 2 bases at J, with 7 bases between. Germline V CDR1 and CDR2: LNHDA, SQIVND (reference sequence). CDR3 size: 13 residues.

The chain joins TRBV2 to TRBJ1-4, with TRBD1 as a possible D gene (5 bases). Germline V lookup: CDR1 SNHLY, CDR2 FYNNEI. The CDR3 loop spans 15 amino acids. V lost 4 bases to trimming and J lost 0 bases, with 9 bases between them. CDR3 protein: CASSGQGATNEKLFF. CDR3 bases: TGTGCCAGCAGTGGCCAGGGCGCAACTAATGAAAAACTGTTTTTT.

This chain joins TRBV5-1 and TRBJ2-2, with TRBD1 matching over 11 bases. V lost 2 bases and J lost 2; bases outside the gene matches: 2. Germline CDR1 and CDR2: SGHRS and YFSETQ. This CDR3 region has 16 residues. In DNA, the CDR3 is TGCGCCAGCAGCTTCGGGACAGGGGGAAACACCGGGGAGCTGTTTTTT. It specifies CASSFGTGGNTGELFF. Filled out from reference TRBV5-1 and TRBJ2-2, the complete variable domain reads KAGVTQTPRYLIKTRGQQVTLSCSPISGHRSVSWYQQTPGQGLQFLFEYFSETQRNKGNFPGRFSGRQFSNSRSEMNVSTLELGDSALYLCASSFGTGGNTGELFFGEGSRLTVL.

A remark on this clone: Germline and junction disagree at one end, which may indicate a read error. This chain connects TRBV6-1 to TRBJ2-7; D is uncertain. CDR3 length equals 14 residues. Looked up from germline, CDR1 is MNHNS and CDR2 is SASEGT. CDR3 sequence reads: CASSEARHSYGQYF. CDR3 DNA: TGTGCCAGCAGTGAAGCTCGTCATTCCTACGGGCAGTACTTC.

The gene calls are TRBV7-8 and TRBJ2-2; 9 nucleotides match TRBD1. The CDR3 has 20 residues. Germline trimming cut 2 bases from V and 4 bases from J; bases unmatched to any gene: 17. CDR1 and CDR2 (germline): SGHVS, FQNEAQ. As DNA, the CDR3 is TGTGCCAGCAGCTTACCACGCTCAATGAGGGACAGGGTGCTCACCGGGGAGCTGTTTTTT. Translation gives CASSLPRSMRDRVLTGELFF. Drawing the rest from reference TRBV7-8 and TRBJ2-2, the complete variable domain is GAGVSQSPRYKVAKRGQDVALRCDPISGHVSLFWYQQALGQGPEFLTYFQNEAQLDKSGLPSDRFFAERPEGSVSTLKIQRTQQEDSAVYLCASSLPRSMRDRVLTGELFFGEGSRLTVL.

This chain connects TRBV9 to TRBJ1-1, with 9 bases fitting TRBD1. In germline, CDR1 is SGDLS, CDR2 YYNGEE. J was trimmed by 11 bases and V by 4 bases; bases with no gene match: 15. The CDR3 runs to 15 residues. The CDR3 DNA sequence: TGTGCCAGCAGCCCGGGGGACAGGGATGTAATGGTGGCTTTCTTT. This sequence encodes CASSPGDRDVMVAFF.

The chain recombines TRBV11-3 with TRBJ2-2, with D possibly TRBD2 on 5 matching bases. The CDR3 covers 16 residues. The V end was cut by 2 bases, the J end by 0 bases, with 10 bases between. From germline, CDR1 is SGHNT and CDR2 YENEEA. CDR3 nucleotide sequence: TGTGCCAGCAGCTTAATGGCGGGTTCGAACACCGGGGAGCTGTTTTTT. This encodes CASSLMAGSNTGELFF.

DNA of the CDR3: TGTGCCAGCACCCACGAGGGCCAGCCCCAGCATTTT. This encodes CASTHEGQPQHF. The gene calls are TRBV12-3 or TRBV12-4 and TRBJ1-5; no firm D call. V was cut by 7 bases and J by 7 bases, with 11 bases left in between. This CDR3 contains 12 residues.

CDR3 sequence (DNA): TGTGCCAGCAGCCGAGACAACGGGGGTGAAAAACTGTTTTTT. Translation gives CASSRDNGGEKLFF. The V and J genes are TRBV3-1 (or the pseudogene TRBV3-2) and TRBJ1-4; maybe TRBD1 (5 bases). V dropped 4 bases and J dropped 7 bases, with 13 bases sitting between them. CDR1 LGHDT and CDR2 YNNKEL come from the germline V gene (reference sequence). This CDR3 has 14 residues.

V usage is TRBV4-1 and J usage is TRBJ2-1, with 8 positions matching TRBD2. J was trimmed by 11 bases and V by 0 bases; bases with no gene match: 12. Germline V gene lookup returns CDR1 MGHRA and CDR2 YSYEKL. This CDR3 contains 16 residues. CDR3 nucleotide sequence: TGCGCCAGCAGCCAAGACCCAGCGGGGGCGTGGGGGAAGCAGTTCTTC. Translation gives CASSQDPAGAWGKQFF.

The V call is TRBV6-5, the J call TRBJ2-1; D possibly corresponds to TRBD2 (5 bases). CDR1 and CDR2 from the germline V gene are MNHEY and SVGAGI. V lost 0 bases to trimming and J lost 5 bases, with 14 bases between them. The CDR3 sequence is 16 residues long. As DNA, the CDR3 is TGTGCCAGCAGTTACTCCTTCAGCGGTCCTAACAATGAGCAGTTCTTC. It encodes CASSYSFSGPNNEQFF.

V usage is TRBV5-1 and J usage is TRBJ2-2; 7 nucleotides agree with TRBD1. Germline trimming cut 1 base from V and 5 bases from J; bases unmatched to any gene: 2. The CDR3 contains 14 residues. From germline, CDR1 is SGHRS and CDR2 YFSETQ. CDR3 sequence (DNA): TGCGCCAGCAGCTTGTTCAGGGGGACCGGGGAGCTGTTTTTT. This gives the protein CASSLFRGTGELFF.

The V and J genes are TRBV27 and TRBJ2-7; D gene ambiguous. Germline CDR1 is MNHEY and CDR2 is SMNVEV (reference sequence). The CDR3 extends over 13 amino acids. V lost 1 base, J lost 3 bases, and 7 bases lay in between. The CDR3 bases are TGTGCCAGCAGTTTATATTTAGACTACGAGCAGTACTTC. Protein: CASSLYLDYEQYF.

The CDR3 DNA follows: TGTGCCAGTAGTACAGGGACAGGGAGGGTGAACACTGAAGCTTTCTTT. It translates to CASSTGTGRVNTEAFF. The V gene is TRBV19, the J gene TRBJ1-1; 9 bases line up with TRBD1. CDR3 length equals 16 residues. J lost 0 bases, V lost 4 bases, and 6 bases had no gene match. Germline CDR1 and CDR2: LNHDA and SQIVND (reference sequence).

CDR3 in DNA: TGCGCCAGCAGCCAAGATAATGGCCGGGAGGGCCTATATGAGCAGTTCTTC. This sequence encodes CASSQDNGREGLYEQFF. V gene TRBV4-3 combines with J gene TRBJ2-1, with 8 bases aligning to TRBD2. Unmatched junction bases numbered 12, after V lost 0 bases and J lost 8 bases. The CDR3 extends over 17 amino acids. Germline CDR1 is LGHNA and CDR2 is YSLEER.

CDR3 sequence reads: CSVLRTGPTEAFF. The CDR3 DNA reads as TGCAGCGTTCTGCGGACAGGGCCCACTGAAGCTTTCTTT. The rearrangement uses TRBV29-1 and TRBJ1-1; 8 bases are a match to TRBD1. There are 13 residues in the CDR3. Germline lookup yields CDR1 SQVTM and CDR2 ANQGSEA. The V segment lost 5 bases and the J segment 4 bases; nucleotides outside the gene matches: 6.

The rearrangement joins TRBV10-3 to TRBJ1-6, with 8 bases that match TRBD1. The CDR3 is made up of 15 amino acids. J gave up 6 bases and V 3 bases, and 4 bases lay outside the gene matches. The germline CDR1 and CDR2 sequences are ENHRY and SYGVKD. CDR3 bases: TGTGCCATCAGTGACACAGGGGGTACTAATTCACCCCTCCACTTT. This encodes CAISDTGGTNSPLHF.

Written as DNA, the CDR3 is TGTGCCAGCAGCTCCGGACAGGGAAGAACCTACGAGCAGTACTTC. Translation gives CASSSGQGRTYEQYF. The rearrangement joins TRBV7-2 to TRBJ2-7, with 8 positions matching TRBD1. CDR3 size: 15 residues. CDR1 SGHTA and CDR2 FQGNSA come from the germline V gene. The V and J ends lost 4 bases and 2 bases, in that order; junction bases with no gene match: 7.